The 25 T cell receptor beta chains reported below all come from one sample, sequenced in a study of cytomegalovirus exposure and HLA in healthy donors. Primers: 60 Vbeta forward and 13 Jbeta reverse. The method was immunoSEQ multiplex PCR; TCRdb's version includes in-frame clones alone and lacks a portion of them. Of some 110,000 clones in the sample, about 82% were seen once. Source material: PBMCs. The receptors originated from a man between 45 and 60 years old in good health and CMV-seronegative.

This clone was picked up a small number of times. The CDR3 here is CASGRLGGGRDTGELFF. In nucleotides, the CDR3 is TGTGCTAGTGGGCGCTTGGGGGGGGGCAGGGACACCGGGGAGCTGTTTTTT. This sequence joins TRBV12-5 and TRBJ2-2; D is possibly TRBD2 (7 bases). Germline CDR1 LGHNT, CDR2 FRNRAP. The CDR3 covers 17 residues. V lost 6 bases to trimming and J lost 3 bases, with 20 bases between them.

This chain uses TRBV14 with TRBJ2-2; D is unclear. CDR1 is SGHDN and CDR2 is FVKESK in the germline V gene. V lost 3 bases and J 3 bases, leaving 14 bases between the germline ends. There are 16 residues in the CDR3. The CDR3 region has the DNA TGTGCCAGCAGCCAGCCAACCAGTCCGTACACCGGGGAGCTGTTTTTT. It encodes CASSQPTSPYTGELFF.

This rearrangement joins TRBV28 to TRBJ2-5; 9 positions match TRBD1. Germline-derived CDR1 and CDR2 are MDHEN and SYDVKM. J gave up 5 bases and V 6 bases, and 10 bases lay outside the gene matches. The CDR3 is made up of 15 amino acids. The CDR3 nucleotides read TGTGCCAGCAGACCGGGACAGGGTGGGACGGAGACCCAGTACTTC. It specifies CASRPGQGGTETQYF.

Concerning this clone: The junction departs from germline at one end; a sequencing error may be responsible. This CDR3 is CSSSLSWPGTF. For the CDR3, the DNA is TGTTCCAGCAGCTTATCATGGCCGGGGACCTTC. The gene calls are TRBV7-9 and TRBJ1-2; D is unclear. Per the germline V gene, CDR1 is SEHNR and CDR2 is FQNEAQ (reference sequence). The CDR3 has 11 residues.

The chain employs TRBV19 and TRBJ2-7, with D possibly TRBD2 on 7 matching bases. V was pared by 3 bases and J by 2 bases, with 14 bases between. Germline loops: CDR1 LNHDA, CDR2 SQIVND (reference sequence). The CDR3 extends over 15 amino acids. This CDR3 reads CASSISGGWTYEQYF. CDR3 nucleotides: TGTGCCAGTAGTATCTCGGGGGGCTGGACCTACGAGCAGTACTTC.

The chain carries TRBV15 and TRBJ2-3; no clear D. In germline, CDR1 is LNHNV, CDR2 YYDKDF (reference sequence). There are 16 residues in the CDR3. The germline V and J ends were trimmed by 1 base and 0 bases, with 11 bases remaining between them. This CDR3 is CATSRGPGSSTDTQYF. As DNA, the CDR3 is TGTGCCACCAGCAGAGGGCCGGGTTCTAGCACAGATACGCAGTATTTT.

This clone was counted between two and nine times. The V call is TRBV2, the J call TRBJ2-7; TRBD1 matches at 7 bases. V trimming: 6 bases; J trimming: 0 bases; junction bases outside the gene matches: 11. Germline V gene lookup returns CDR1 SNHLY and CDR2 FYNNEI. This CDR3 has 16 amino acids. The CDR3 loop is CASRDKKTGASYEQYF. Written as DNA, the CDR3 is TGTGCCAGCAGGGATAAGAAAACAGGGGCCTCCTACGAGCAGTACTTC.

V gene TRBV4-1 combines with J gene TRBJ2-5, with 8 bases matching TRBD1. J gave up 7 bases and V 0 bases, and 4 bases lay outside the gene matches. The CDR3 has 14 residues. Germline loops: CDR1 MGHRA, CDR2 YSYEKL. The chain's CDR3 is CASSQDPGGLTQYF. CDR3 coding DNA: TGCGCCAGCAGCCAAGATCCAGGGGGCCTGACCCAGTACTTC.

The CDR3 region is CASSYYRAASGYGYTF. Written as DNA, the CDR3 is TGTGCCAGCAGTTACTACCGCGCCGCTTCGGGCTATGGCTACACCTTC. The chain couples TRBV6-5 to TRBJ1-2, with D unclear. The V gene's germline CDR1 is MNHEY and CDR2 SVGAGI. This CDR3 has 16 amino acids. V lost 1 base and J lost 4, with 16 bases in between.

J is TRBJ2-6 and V is TRBV5-8; D unclear. The CDR3 is made up of 17 amino acids. Per the germline V gene, CDR1 is SGHTS and CDR2 is YDEGEE. V was clipped by 0 bases and J by 0 bases, with 10 bases between them. The CDR3 here is CASSLAVISSGANVLTF. As DNA, the CDR3 is TGTGCCAGCAGCTTGGCGGTTATCTCCTCTGGGGCCAACGTCCTGACTTTC. Combining the CDR3 with reference TRBV5-8 and TRBJ2-6 gives the whole variable domain EAGVTQSPTHLIKTRGQQATLRCSPISGHTSVYWYQQALGLGLQFLLWYDEGEERNRGNFPPRFSGRQFPNYSSELNVNALELEDSALYLCASSLAVISSGANVLTFGAGSRLTVL.

This clone was seen only a few times. The chain uses TRBV5-6 and TRBJ1-1, with a tentative D call TRBD1 (5 bases). The germline V gene encodes CDR1 SGHDT and CDR2 YYEEEE. Trimming pared 4 bases from V and 8 bases from J, leaving 15 bases between. The CDR3 totals 13 residues. The CDR3 loop is CASSKPDSREAFF. The CDR3 DNA is TGTGCCAGCAGCAAACCCGACAGCCGGGAAGCTTTCTTT.

The gene calls are TRBV15 and TRBJ1-1; perhaps TRBD1 as D (6 bases). The V and J ends lost 1 base and 0 bases respectively, with 9 bases between them. CDR3 length: 15 residues. Germline V gene data show CDR1 as LNHNV and CDR2 as YYDKDF (reference sequence). The chain's CDR3 is CATSRGDKLNTEAFF. CDR3 nucleotide sequence: TGTGCCACCAGCAGAGGGGACAAGCTGAACACTGAAGCTTTCTTT.

The chain is built from TRBV29-1 and TRBJ2-7, with D tentatively TRBD1 (5 bases). The CDR3 is made up of 13 amino acids. The V gene's germline CDR1 is SQVTM and CDR2 ANQGSEA. V was cut by 7 bases and J by 6 bases, with 19 bases left in between. The CDR3 here is CSAVTENSLEQYV. The CDR3 coding sequence is TGCAGCGCTGTGACAGAAAATTCCCTCGAGCAGTACGTC.

The chain has TRBV6-5 and TRBJ1-1, with 7 bases matching TRBD1. This CDR3 is 15 amino acids long. J gave up 8 bases and V 6 bases, and 15 bases lay outside the gene matches. Germline V gene lookup returns CDR1 MNHEY and CDR2 SVGAGI. For the CDR3, the DNA is TGTGCCAGCAGATCACACAGGACAGGCCTTTCCGAAGCTTTCTTT. Translating it yields CASRSHRTGLSEAFF.

J is TRBJ2-7 and V is TRBV18; TRBD1 aligns across 10 bases. CDR1 and CDR2 from the germline V gene are KGHSH and LQKENI. V trimming: 3 bases; J trimming: 5 bases; junction bases outside the gene matches: 4. This CDR3 is built from 14 residues. In nucleotides, the CDR3 is TGTGCCAGCTCACCCCGACAGGGGGCCCACGAGCAGTACGTC. Protein: CASSPRQGAHEQYV.

This clone has only a few counts. This chain joins TRBV18 and TRBJ2-1, with D unclear. V lost 3 bases to trimming and J lost 15 bases, with 18 bases between them. The CDR3 length is 13 residues. The germline gives CDR1 KGHSH, CDR2 LQKENI. CDR3 nucleotides: TGTGCCAGCTCACCTGAGAGGCAGAAGATACGGTTCTTC. It encodes CASSPERQKIRFF.

The V call is TRBV7-2, the J call TRBJ2-1; 16 nucleotides agree with TRBD2. After removal of 1 base from V and 9 bases from J, the junction contained 6 bases not matched to a gene. Germline loops: CDR1 SGHTA, CDR2 FQGNSA. The CDR3 sequence is 17 residues long. The CDR3 region is CASSLVGTSGGGIEQFF. CDR3 bases: TGTGCCAGCAGCTTAGTTGGGACTAGCGGGGGGGGAATTGAGCAGTTCTTC.

This clone was detected only once. The chain employs TRBV9 and TRBJ2-1; the D gene is possibly TRBD1 (5 bases). The CDR3 covers 11 residues. Germline CDR1 and CDR2: SGDLS and YYNGEE. Trimming removed 2 bases from V and 9 bases from J, with 6 bases in between. CDR3 amino acids: CASSVDTEQFF. The CDR3 DNA reads as TGTGCCAGCAGCGTGGACACTGAGCAGTTCTTC.

V is TRBV10-3 and J is TRBJ2-3, with D tentatively TRBD1 (5 bases). CDR3 length: 13 amino acids. Trimming took 3 bases from V and 2 from J, leaving 6 bases between them. Germline CDR1 is ENHRY and CDR2 is SYGVKD. CDR3 sequence reads: CAISDRVTDTQYF. The CDR3, as DNA: TGTGCCATCAGTGACAGGGTCACAGATACGCAGTATTTT.

V gene TRBV6-1 combines with J gene TRBJ1-1; D is uncertain. Per germline, CDR1 MNHNS and CDR2 SASEGT. CDR3 length equals 14 residues. Trimming shortened V by 4 bases and J by 5 bases, and 14 bases separated the two germline ends. CDR3 residues: CASSVGSLPTEAFF. CDR3 sequence (DNA): TGTGCCAGCAGTGTGGGCAGCCTACCTACTGAAGCTTTCTTT.

V gene TRBV4-1 combines with J gene TRBJ2-5; perhaps TRBD1 as D (6 bases). Trimming stripped 1 base from V and 7 bases from J, with 13 bases between. The germline V gene encodes CDR1 MGHRA and CDR2 YSYEKL. This CDR3 contains 14 residues. The CDR3 nucleotides are TGCGCCAGCAGCCAAGCGGCCTTAGGGGGGACCCAGTACTTC. It encodes CASSQAALGGTQYF.

The V call is TRBV11-2, the J call TRBJ1-6; no definite D call. Looked up from germline, CDR1 is SGHAT and CDR2 is FQNNGV. V was pared by 6 bases and J by 1 base, with 16 bases between. The CDR3 sequence is 17 residues long. The CDR3 DNA is TGTGCCAGCAGGACTGGGTCTAGAGGTTCCTATAATTCACCCCTCCACTTT. This sequence encodes CASRTGSRGSYNSPLHF.

This chain joins TRBV7-2 and TRBJ1-2; D is ambiguous. Trimming shortened V by 0 bases and J by 6 bases, and 8 bases separated the two germline ends. The CDR3 is 13 residues long. The V gene's germline CDR1 is SGHTA and CDR2 FQGNSA. The DNA of the CDR3 is TGTGCCAGCAGCTTAGCGAACGGAGATGGCTACACCTTC. Translating it yields CASSLANGDGYTF.

The chain recombines TRBV5-4 with TRBJ1-2; the D is unclear. The CDR3 runs 14 residues. V was pared by 1 base and J by 4 bases, with 11 bases between. From germline, CDR1 is SGHNT and CDR2 YYREEE (reference sequence). The CDR3 bases are TGTGCCAGCAGCTTGCTCCTGAACTCCTATGGCTACACCTTC. Translated, it gives CASSLLLNSYGYTF.

The chain carries TRBV9 and TRBJ2-1, with 7 bases matching TRBD2. The CDR3 is 15 residues long. CDR1 and CDR2 from the germline V gene are SGDLS and YYNGEE. V trimming: 3 bases; J trimming: 3 bases; junction bases outside the gene matches: 6. The CDR3: CASSAPPGGYNEQFF. The CDR3 nucleotides read TGTGCCAGCAGCGCCCCCCCGGGGGGCTACAATGAGCAGTTCTTC.